This T cell receptor beta chain is drawn from a study of CD8 T cells in ankylosing spondylitis. Whole-study results and caveats: Fewer than ten highly homologous variants made up a TCR beta motif that seemed to typify ankylosing spondylitis blood. Reportedly, matched ankylosing spondylitis synovial fluid was significantly enriched for disease-linked clones.

TCRdb recomputed calls from the 5' RACE reads with MiXCR, one row per CDR3 protein. The sample lists 310,000 or so distinct CDR3 sequences; 20% were seen once. Germline assignment: CDR1 MDHEN and CDR2 SYDVKM. The CDR3 extends over 13 amino acids. Trimming at V came to 7 bases and at J to 4 bases, leaving 5 bases not matched to a gene. For this clonotype: No antigen is known for it.

V and J are TRBV28 and TRBJ2-3, with 7 nucleotides matching TRBD2. The clonotype was recovered from a male donor with ankylosing spondylitis or in good health (not recorded which). Input material: blood, either unsorted or a sorted T cell fraction (not recorded which). DNA for the CDR3: TGTGCCAGCACTGGCGGGAGCGCAGATACGCAGTATTTT. Protein: CASTGGSADTQYF.